This T cell receptor (beta chain) is from a study of PD-1 blockade in classical Hodgkin lymphoma (dated by TCRdb to the early 2020s). Regarding the complete study: Nivolumab dosing was 3 mg/kg intravenously every 2 weeks, continuing until either disease progression or unacceptable toxicity. To define a peripheral blood immune signature of response to PD-1 blockade in classical Hodgkin lymphoma, the study combined TCR beta sequencing with CyTOF.

Genomic DNA was extracted with the Qiagen DNeasy kit from unsorted PBMCs and from negatively selected CD4+ and CD8+ fractions. Amplification of TCR beta CDR3 regions was done by immunoSEQ multiplex PCR with primers that anneal to V and J segments. Amplification bias was minimized using a synthetic immune receptor repertoire, and residual bias was removed computationally after sequencing. The study's own analysis went as follows. Custom Python scripts were used to quantify repertoire diversity as the Shannon entropy index. Unsorted, CD4+ and CD8+ repertoires were analyzed separately, except for combined analyses in which CD4+ and CD8+ sequences were merged in silico. Clonal expansion was defined as a frequency increase of at least 2-fold after treatment compared with C1D1, and clones undetected at baseline were assigned a pseudocount of 0.5. Clones with 0 or 1 copy at C1D1 were classified as singleton clones, and clones with 2 or more copies were classified as non-singleton clones. By matching protein sequences in sorted samples from the same patient, clones expanded in unsorted samples were annotated as CD4+, CD8+ or unknown. Diversity changes from C1D1 to C4D1 were tested in paired samples using Wilcoxon tests. As stored in TCRdb, this immuneACCESS dataset retains in-frame rearrangements with V and J assigned. A fraction of the clones does not appear; measured against another copy, unresolved V genes explain less than half of the discrepancy, and the remainder lacks a known reason. That table furnishes V, J and clone size, whereas the DNA furnished D and trimming. This sample lists about 39,000 clones; around 80% were detected once. Around 10% of the sample rests with the top ten.

A word on this clone: Its cognate antigen has yet to be identified. Per-nucleotide qualities are absent, and no much larger clonotype sits a single base away.

The time point label, as the study defines it: cycle 4 day 1 (C4D1), after six to seven weeks of nivolumab. Relapse after autologous stem cell transplantation had occurred in all trial patients, and cohorts A, B and C were distinguished by prior brentuximab vedotin exposure. A total of over 55 patients with relapsed/refractory classical Hodgkin lymphoma made up the trial cohort, and each patient's best overall response was complete response, partial response or progressive disease. In the multi-cohort phase II CheckMate 205 trial, trial patients received single-agent nivolumab. An independent review committee assessed best overall response by applying the 2007 International Working Group response criteria. PBMCs from the trial were collected at three points: immediately before nivolumab initiation (C1D1), and during therapy at cycle 2 day 1 and cycle 4 day 1. Peripheral blood was collected in 8 mL Vacutainer Cell Preparation Tubes, from which PBMCs were isolated by centrifugation and then cryopreserved.

Summary of the overall study and its limitations: Patients starting nivolumab less than 1 year after ASCT had lower diversity and were excluded from later analyses to avoid confounding by immune reconstitution. By C4D1, a significant rise was seen in CD4+ TCR diversity but not in CD8+ TCR diversity (p=0.0027 vs p=0.16), and the rise was most apparent among complete responders (p=0.02). The study covered only a single clinical trial cohort, and the causes of the repertoire differences, possibly disease activity or prior therapy, were still not defined. Newly diagnosed patients were reported to have lower baseline TCR diversity than healthy donors, and relapsed/refractory patients were reported to have lower baseline TCR diversity still. Baseline diversity similar to that of newly diagnosed patients was observed in trial patients achieving complete response, whereas significantly lower diversity was observed in partial responders and progressors.

The receptor was derived from a human donor with classical Hodgkin lymphoma. The sample was peripheral blood mononuclear cells (PBMCs), taken before the fourth cycle of nivolumab.

The DNA sequence is given as TGCGCCAGCATGCAGGGTTGGACTAACTATGGCTACACCTTC. It codes for CASMQGWTNYGYTF. Recombination joined TRBV10-2 with TRBJ1-2; perhaps TRBD1 is the D gene, with 5 bases matching. There are 14 amino acids in the CDR3, from cysteine to phenylalanine inclusive. Just CDR3 DNA is preserved here, 42 bases in frame from base 1. CDR1 and CDR2 are drawn from the germline V gene: WSHSY, SAAADI. V and J lose 7 bases and 0 bases, and a span of 12 bases separates them.